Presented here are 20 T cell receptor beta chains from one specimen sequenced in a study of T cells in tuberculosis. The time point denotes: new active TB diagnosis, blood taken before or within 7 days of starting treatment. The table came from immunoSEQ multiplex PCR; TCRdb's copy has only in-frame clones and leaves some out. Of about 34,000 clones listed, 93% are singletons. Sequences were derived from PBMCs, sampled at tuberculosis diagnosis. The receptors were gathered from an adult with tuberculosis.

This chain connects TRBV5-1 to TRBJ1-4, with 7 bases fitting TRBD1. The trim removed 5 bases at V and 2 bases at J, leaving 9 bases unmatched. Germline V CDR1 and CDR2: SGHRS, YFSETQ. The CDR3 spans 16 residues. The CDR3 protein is CASRDRVGGTNEKLFF. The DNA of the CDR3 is TGCGCCAGCAGAGACAGGGTGGGAGGCACTAATGAAAAACTGTTTTTT.

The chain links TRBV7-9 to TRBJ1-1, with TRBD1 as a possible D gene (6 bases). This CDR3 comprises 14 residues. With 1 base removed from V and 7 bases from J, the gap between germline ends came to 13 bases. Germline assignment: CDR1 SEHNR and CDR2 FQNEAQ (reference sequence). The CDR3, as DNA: TGTGCCAGCAGCTTAGAACAGGGATCGGTTGAAGCTTTCTTT. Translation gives CASSLEQGSVEAFF.

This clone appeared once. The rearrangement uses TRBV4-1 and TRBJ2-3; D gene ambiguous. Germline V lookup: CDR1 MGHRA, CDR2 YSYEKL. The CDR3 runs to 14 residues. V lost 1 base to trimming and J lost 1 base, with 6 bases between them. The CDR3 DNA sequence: TGCGCCAGCAGCCAAGGAACAGGCACAGATACGCAGTATTTT. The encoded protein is CASSQGTGTDTQYF.

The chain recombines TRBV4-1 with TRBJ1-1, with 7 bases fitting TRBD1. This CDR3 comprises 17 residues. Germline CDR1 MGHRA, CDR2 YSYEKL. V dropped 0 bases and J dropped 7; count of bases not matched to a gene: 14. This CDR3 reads CASSQERPAGGGGEAFF. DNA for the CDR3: TGCGCCAGCAGCCAAGAGCGTCCGGCAGGGGGTGGCGGTGAAGCTTTCTTT.

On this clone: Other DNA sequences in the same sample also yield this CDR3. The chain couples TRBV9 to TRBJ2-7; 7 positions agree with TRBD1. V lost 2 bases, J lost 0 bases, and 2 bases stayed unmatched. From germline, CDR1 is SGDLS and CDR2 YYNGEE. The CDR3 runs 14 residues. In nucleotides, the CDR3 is TGTGCCAGCAGCGTTGGGACAGACTCCTACGAGCAGTACTTC. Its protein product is CASSVGTDSYEQYF.

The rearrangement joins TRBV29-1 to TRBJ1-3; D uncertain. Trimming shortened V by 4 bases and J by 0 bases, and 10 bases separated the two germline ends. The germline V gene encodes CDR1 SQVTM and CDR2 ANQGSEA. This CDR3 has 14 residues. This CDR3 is CSVGAGSSGNTIYF. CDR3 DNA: TGCAGCGTTGGGGCAGGTAGCTCTGGAAACACCATATATTTT.

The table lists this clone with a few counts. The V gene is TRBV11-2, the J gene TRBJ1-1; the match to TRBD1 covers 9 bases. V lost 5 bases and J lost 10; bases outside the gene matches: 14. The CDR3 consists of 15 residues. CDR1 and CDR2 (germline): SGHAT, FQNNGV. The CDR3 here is CASSQFRDRVVVAFF. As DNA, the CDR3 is TGTGCCAGCAGCCAATTCCGGGACAGGGTGGTGGTAGCTTTCTTT.

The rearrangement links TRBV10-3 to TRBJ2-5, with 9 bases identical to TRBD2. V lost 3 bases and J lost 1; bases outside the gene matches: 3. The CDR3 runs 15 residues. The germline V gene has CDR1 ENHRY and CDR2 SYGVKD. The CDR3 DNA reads TGTGCCATCAGTGATTCGACTAGCGGCCAAGAGACCCAGTACTTC. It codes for CAISDSTSGQETQYF.

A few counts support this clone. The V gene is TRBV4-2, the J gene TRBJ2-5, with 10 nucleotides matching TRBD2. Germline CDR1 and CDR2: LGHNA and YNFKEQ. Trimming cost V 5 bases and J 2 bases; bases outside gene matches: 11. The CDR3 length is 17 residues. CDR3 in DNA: TGTGCCAGCAGCTCGCGTGAACTAGCGGGGATACAAGAGACCCAGTACTTC. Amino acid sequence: CASSSRELAGIQETQYF.

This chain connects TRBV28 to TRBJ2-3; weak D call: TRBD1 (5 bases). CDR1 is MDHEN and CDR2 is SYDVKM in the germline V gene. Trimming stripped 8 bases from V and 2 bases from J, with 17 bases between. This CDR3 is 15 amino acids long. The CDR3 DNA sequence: TGTGCCAGCCTAGGGCAGGGTGGGATCACAGATACGCAGTATTTT. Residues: CASLGQGGITDTQYF.

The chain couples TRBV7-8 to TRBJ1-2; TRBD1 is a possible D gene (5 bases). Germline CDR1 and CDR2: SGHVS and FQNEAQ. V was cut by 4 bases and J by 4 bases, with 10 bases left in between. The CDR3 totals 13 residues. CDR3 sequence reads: CASSSAGPYGYTF. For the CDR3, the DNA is TGTGCCAGCAGCTCCGCGGGGCCCTATGGCTACACCTTC.

This chain's CDR3 is CASSDWVEQYF. The CDR3, as DNA: TGTGCCAGCAGCGACTGGGTCGAGCAGTACTTC. The chain joins TRBV5-8 to TRBJ2-7; D uncertain. The CDR3 is made up of 11 amino acids. Deletions cut 4 bases from V and 6 bases from J, with 8 bases between. The V gene's germline CDR1 is SGHTS and CDR2 YDEGEE.

Written as DNA, the CDR3 is TGTGCCAGCAGCTTAGACCACCGGGGCCAGGGACTCACCTATAATTCACCCCTCCACTTT. Translation gives CASSLDHRGQGLTYNSPLHF. The chain joins TRBV11-3 to TRBJ1-6; D is possibly TRBD1 (5 bases). The CDR3 sequence is 20 residues long. CDR1 and CDR2 (germline): SGHNT, YENEEA. V was pared by 0 bases and J by 2 bases, with 20 bases between.

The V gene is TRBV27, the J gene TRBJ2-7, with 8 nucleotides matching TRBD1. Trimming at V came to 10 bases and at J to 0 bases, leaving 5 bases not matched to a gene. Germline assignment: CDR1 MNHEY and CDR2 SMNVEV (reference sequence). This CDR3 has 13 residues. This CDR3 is CATKTGASYEQYF. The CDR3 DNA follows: TGTGCCACCAAGACAGGGGCCTCCTACGAGCAGTACTTC.

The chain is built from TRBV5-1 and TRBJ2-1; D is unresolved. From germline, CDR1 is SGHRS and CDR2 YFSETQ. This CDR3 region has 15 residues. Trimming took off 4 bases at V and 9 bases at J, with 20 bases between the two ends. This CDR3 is CASSPSTGALGEQFF. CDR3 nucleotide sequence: TGCGCCAGCAGCCCCTCAACTGGAGCGTTGGGTGAGCAGTTCTTC.

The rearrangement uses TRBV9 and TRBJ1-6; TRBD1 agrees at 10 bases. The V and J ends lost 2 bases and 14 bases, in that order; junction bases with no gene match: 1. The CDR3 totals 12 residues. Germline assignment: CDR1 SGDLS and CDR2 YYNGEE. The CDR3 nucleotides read TGTGCCAGCAGCGTCGGGACAGGGGCCCTCCACTTT. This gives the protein CASSVGTGALHF.

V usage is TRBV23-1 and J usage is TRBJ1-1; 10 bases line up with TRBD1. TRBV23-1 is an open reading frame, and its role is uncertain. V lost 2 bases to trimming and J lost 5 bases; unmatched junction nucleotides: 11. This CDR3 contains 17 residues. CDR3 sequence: CASSQLPGQGIRTEAFF. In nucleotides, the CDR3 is TGCGCCAGCAGTCAACTTCCGGGACAGGGGATCAGAACTGAAGCTTTCTTT.

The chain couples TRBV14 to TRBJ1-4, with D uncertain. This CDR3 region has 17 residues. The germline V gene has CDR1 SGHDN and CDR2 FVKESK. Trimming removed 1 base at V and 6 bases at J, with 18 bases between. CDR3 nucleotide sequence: TGTGCCAGCAGCCAAGTTGGGTTGACTCGGGTGGATGAAAAACTGTTTTTT. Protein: CASSQVGLTRVDEKLFF.

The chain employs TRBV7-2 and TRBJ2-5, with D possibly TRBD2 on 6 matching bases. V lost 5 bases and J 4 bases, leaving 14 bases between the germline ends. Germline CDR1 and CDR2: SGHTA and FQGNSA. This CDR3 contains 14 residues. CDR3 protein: CASSPKTSLETQYF. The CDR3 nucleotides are TGTGCCAGCAGCCCTAAGACTAGTCTAGAGACCCAGTACTTC.

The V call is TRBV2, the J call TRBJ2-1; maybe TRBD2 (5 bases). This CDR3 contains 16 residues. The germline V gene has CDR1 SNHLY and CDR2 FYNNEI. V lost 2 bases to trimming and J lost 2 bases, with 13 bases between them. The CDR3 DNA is TGTGCCAGCAGTGAATTTTCTAGCAGGCCCTACAATGAGCAGTTCTTC. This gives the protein CASSEFSSRPYNEQFF.